This entry lists 28 T cell receptor beta chains sequenced from one sample in a study of blood T cell repertoires in COVID-19. This table comes from immunoSEQ multiplex PCR, and its TCRdb copy is limited to in-frame clones, with some not included. The sample gives approximately 230,000 clones, around 90% of which show up once; approximately 1.4% is in the top ten. The sequenced sample consisted of peripheral blood. The receptors originated from an elderly man with acute or convalescent COVID-19.

The V call is TRBV5-6, the J call TRBJ2-5, with 8 nucleotides matching TRBD1. Germline values: CDR1 SGHDT, CDR2 YYEEEE. CDR3 length equals 14 residues. The ends lost 2 bases at V and 2 bases at J; junction bases unmatched: 2. CDR3 amino acids: CASSFNRGQETQYF. In nucleotides, the CDR3 is TGTGCCAGCAGCTTCAACAGGGGGCAAGAGACCCAGTACTTC.

This clone has a handful of counts. J is TRBJ2-5 and V is TRBV28, with D unresolved. The V end was cut by 4 bases, the J end by 5 bases, with 11 bases between. The germline gives CDR1 MDHEN, CDR2 SYDVKM. This CDR3 is 13 amino acids long. CDR3 region: CASSWYPRETQYF. The CDR3 bases are TGTGCCAGCAGTTGGTACCCTAGGGAGACCCAGTACTTC.

The V call is TRBV14, the J call TRBJ2-2; a weak D match, TRBD2 (5 bases). Germline V CDR1 and CDR2: SGHDN, FVKESK. V was trimmed by 8 bases and J by 1 base, leaving 14 bases between them. This CDR3 spans 15 amino acids. The CDR3 sequence: CASANLRGNTGELFF. The CDR3 coding sequence is TGTGCCAGCGCCAACCTTCGGGGGAACACCGGGGAGCTGTTTTTT.

V is TRBV10-3 and J is TRBJ2-7; 11 nucleotides align to TRBD2. V trimming: 0 bases; J trimming: 6 bases; junction bases outside the gene matches: 4. The V gene's germline CDR1 is ENHRY and CDR2 SYGVKD. The CDR3 is made up of 15 amino acids. CDR3 DNA: TGTGCCATCAGTGAGTCCTGGACTAGCGGGTCCGAGCAGTACTTC. Residues: CAISESWTSGSEQYF.

The V gene is TRBV4-1, the J gene TRBJ2-7; the match to TRBD2 covers 12 bases. V gave up 4 bases and J gave up 0 bases; unmatched junction bases: 10. This CDR3 has 18 amino acids. CDR1 and CDR2 from the germline V gene are MGHRA and YSYEKL. The CDR3 is CASSRLTSGSLTSYEQYF. Written as DNA, the CDR3 is TGCGCCAGCAGCCGTCTGACTAGCGGGAGCCTTACCTCCTACGAGCAGTACTTC.

The rearrangement links TRBV6-5 to TRBJ1-2, with 7 bases fitting TRBD1. Unmatched junction bases numbered 6, after V lost 6 bases and J lost 2 bases. The germline V gene has CDR1 MNHEY and CDR2 SVGAGI. The CDR3 covers 14 residues. The DNA for the CDR3 is TGTGCCAGCAGACCAGGGGGGACGAACTATGGCTACACCTTC. It codes for CASRPGGTNYGYTF.

The V and J genes are TRBV6-2 or TRBV6-3 and TRBJ2-3; 7 positions agree with TRBD1. This CDR3 is 17 amino acids long. Trimming took 5 bases from V and 2 from J; bases not matched to a gene: 13. Germline CDR1 is MNHEY and CDR2 is SVGEGT. DNA for the CDR3: TGTGCCAGCAGTACCTTCCGGACAGGAGGAAACACAGATACGCAGTATTTT. The encoded protein is CASSTFRTGGNTDTQYF.

The rearrangement uses TRBV13 and TRBJ2-1; TRBD2 matches 7 bases. The ends lost 1 base at V and 5 bases at J; junction bases unmatched: 2. Germline V gene lookup returns CDR1 PRHDT and CDR2 FYEKMQ (reference sequence). The CDR3 is 14 residues long. CDR3 protein: CASSLEGGDNEQFF. For the CDR3, the DNA is TGTGCCAGCAGCTTAGAGGGAGGGGACAATGAGCAGTTCTTC. The whole variable domain, filled in from reference TRBV13 and TRBJ2-1, reads AAGVIQSPRHLIKEKRETATLKCYPIPRHDTVYWYQQGPGQDPQFLISFYEKMQSDKGSIPDRFSAQQFSDYHSELNMSSLELGDSALYFCASSLEGGDNEQFFGPGTRLTVL.

The CDR3 nucleotides read TGCGCCAGCAGCCGTGGCAGGGGGTGGGGAATTAGCACAGATACGCAGTATTTT. This translates into CASSRGRGWGISTDTQYF. The chain uses TRBV4-1 and TRBJ2-3; TRBD1 matches 7 bases. The CDR3 extends over 18 amino acids. V shed 4 bases, J shed 0 bases, and the junction held 13 bases outside the gene matches. Germline V gives CDR1 MGHRA, CDR2 YSYEKL.

There are a few counts of this clone. The chain has TRBV6-5 and TRBJ2-5; tentative D call: TRBD1 (8 bases). Between the trimmed V and J ends, which lost 7 bases and 5 bases, there was a span of 20 bases. The CDR3 has 15 amino acids. Germline-derived CDR1 and CDR2 are MNHEY and SVGAGI. CDR3 sequence reads: CASKDRGGGSETQYF. DNA of the CDR3: TGTGCCAGCAAAGACAGGGGAGGGGGTAGTGAGACCCAGTACTTC.

This sequence joins TRBV7-2 and TRBJ1-1; 8 nucleotides align to TRBD1. CDR1 SGHTA and CDR2 FQGNSA come from the germline V gene. The CDR3 totals 16 residues. V lost 0 bases to trimming and J lost 4 bases; unmatched junction nucleotides: 7. CDR3 DNA sequence: TGTGCCAGCAGCTTAGCGCCAGGGGGCGCGGGCACTGAAGCTTTCTTT. It is translated as CASSLAPGGAGTEAFF.

About this clone itself: Sequence at one end of the junction differs from germline and may be a read error. The rearrangement joins TRBV3-1 (or the pseudogene TRBV3-2) to TRBJ2-7; weak D call: TRBD2 (6 bases). CDR3 length: 12 amino acids. Germline V gene data show CDR1 as LGHDT and CDR2 as YNNKEL (reference sequence). CDR3 sequence: CASTQARTTLHF. The CDR3 DNA reads TGTGCCAGCACCCAAGCTAGGACTACGTTGCACTTC.

The chain has TRBV5-8 and TRBJ2-6; D possibly corresponds to TRBD1 (6 bases). With 0 bases removed from V and 2 bases from J, the gap between germline ends came to 12 bases. Per the germline V gene, CDR1 is SGHTS and CDR2 is YDEGEE. The CDR3 has 17 amino acids. CDR3 bases: TGTGCCAGCAGCTTGGATGGGGGCAGGGCTGGGGCCAACGTCCTGACTTTC. It encodes CASSLDGGRAGANVLTF.

There are a few counts of this clone. The rearrangement uses TRBV5-4 and TRBJ1-1; 9 bases fit TRBD1. This CDR3 has 15 residues. The ends lost 2 bases at V and 1 base at J; junction bases unmatched: 3. Germline V gene data show CDR1 as SGHNT and CDR2 as YYREEE (reference sequence). CDR3 DNA sequence: TGTGCCAGCAGCTTTCGGGGACAGGGGAACACTGAAGCTTTCTTT. It encodes CASSFRGQGNTEAFF.

The rearrangement joins TRBV28 to TRBJ1-2; TRBD1 matches at 8 bases. Per germline, CDR1 MDHEN and CDR2 SYDVKM. The CDR3 consists of 14 residues. V lost 6 bases, J lost 4 bases, and 7 bases stayed unmatched. The CDR3 DNA sequence: TGTGCCAGCAGCACAGGGGGTGATAGCTATGGCTACACCTTC. Translating gives CASSTGGDSYGYTF.

The rearrangement joins TRBV5-1 to TRBJ2-1, with TRBD2 identical over 8 bases. This CDR3 region has 15 residues. With 1 base clipped from V and 6 bases from J, the junction kept 6 bases outside the gene matches. From germline, CDR1 is SGHRS and CDR2 YFSETQ. CDR3 amino acids: CASSLKLAGSNEQFF. CDR3 in DNA: TGCGCCAGCAGCTTGAAATTAGCGGGGAGCAATGAGCAGTTCTTC.

V is TRBV6-4 and J is TRBJ1-2; 8 bases fit TRBD1. V lost 2 bases, J lost 4 bases, and 3 bases stayed unmatched. The CDR3 has 14 amino acids. Germline V gene lookup returns CDR1 MRHNA and CDR2 SNTAGT. The CDR3 DNA follows: TGTGCCAGCAGTGACCCTGGACAGGGCTATGGCTACACCTTC. It translates to CASSDPGQGYGYTF.

J is TRBJ1-1 and V is TRBV27, with TRBD1 matching over 11 bases. Germline-derived CDR1 and CDR2 are MNHEY and SMNVEV (reference sequence). This CDR3 is built from 19 residues. After removal of 3 bases from V and 0 bases from J, the junction contained 12 bases not matched to a gene. The CDR3 spells CASSFNAPGQGVLNTEAFF. Here the CDR3 DNA reads TGTGCCAGCAGTTTTAATGCCCCGGGACAGGGGGTACTGAACACTGAAGCTTTCTTT.

This clone was seen repeatedly, ten times or more. The rearrangement uses TRBV24-1 and TRBJ2-1; a possible D gene is TRBD1 (6 bases). The CDR3 has 16 residues. V dropped 5 bases and J dropped 0 bases, with 13 bases sitting between them. Germline V gene lookup returns CDR1 KGHDR and CDR2 SFDVKD. CDR3 nucleotides: TGTGCCACCAGTGCCACCGACAGGAGCTCCTACAATGAGCAGTTCTTC. Translation gives CATSATDRSSYNEQFF.

The chain links TRBV4-3 to TRBJ2-1, with 10 bases matching TRBD2. V lost 0 bases and J lost 3; bases outside the gene matches: 8. CDR1 and CDR2 (germline): LGHNA, YSLEER. The CDR3 length is 18 residues. CDR3 nucleotides: TGCGCCAGCAGCCAAGAGAGCAGCGGGAGGGCCCTCTACAATGAGCAGTTCTTC. Its protein is CASSQESSGRALYNEQFF.

This clone was detected only a few times. The J gene is TRBJ2-7, the V gene TRBV25-1, with a tentative D call TRBD1 (5 bases). Germline V lookup: CDR1 MGHDK, CDR2 SYGVNS. The CDR3 has 12 amino acids. V dropped 9 bases and J dropped 5 bases, with 14 bases sitting between them. The CDR3 DNA follows: TGTGCCAGTAGATCCTCAGGGAACGAGCAGTACTTC. As protein: CASRSSGNEQYF.

The chain links TRBV7-2 to TRBJ1-5; possible D gene TRBD1, 6 bases. The CDR3 is 15 amino acids. Germline-derived CDR1 and CDR2 are SGHTA and FQGNSA. V lost 1 base and J lost 2, with 9 bases in between. This CDR3 reads CASSLVGGGNQPQHF. CDR3 coding DNA: TGTGCCAGCAGCTTAGTAGGGGGGGGCAATCAGCCCCAGCATTTT.

The V and J genes are TRBV27 and TRBJ2-2; 10 nucleotides match TRBD1. CDR3 size: 16 residues. Germline lookup yields CDR1 MNHEY and CDR2 SMNVEV (reference sequence). The trim removed 6 bases at V and 5 bases at J, leaving 9 bases unmatched. The DNA of the CDR3 is TGTGCCAGCAGCAAATTGGGACAGGGGTTTACCGGGGAGCTGTTTTTT. Translated: CASSKLGQGFTGELFF.

CDR3 sequence: CASAGTSGANEQFF. The CDR3 coding sequence is TGTGCCAGCGCCGGGACTAGCGGAGCAAATGAGCAGTTCTTC. This rearrangement joins TRBV25-1 to TRBJ2-1; 11 nucleotides align to TRBD2. Germline loops: CDR1 MGHDK, CDR2 SYGVNS. V gave up 8 bases and J gave up 7 bases; unmatched junction bases: 7. The CDR3 consists of 14 residues.

The gene calls are TRBV18 and TRBJ2-5; weak D call: TRBD2 (6 bases). Germline assignment: CDR1 KGHSH and CDR2 LQKENI. V was pared by 4 bases and J by 5 bases, with 11 bases between. The CDR3 runs 13 residues. CDR3 sequence reads: CASSRQEGETQYF. The CDR3 DNA is TGTGCCAGCTCACGGCAGGAGGGGGAGACCCAGTACTTC. The entire variable domain, with the rest obtained from reference TRBV18 and TRBJ2-5, is as follows: NAGVMQNPRHLVRRRGQEARLRCSPMKGHSHVYWYRQLPEEGLKFMVYLQKENIIDESGMPKERFSAEFPKEGPSILRIQQVVRGDSAAYFCASSRQEGETQYFGPGTRLLVL.

This rearrangement joins TRBV6-2 or TRBV6-3 to TRBJ1-2; no clear D gene. Germline values: CDR1 MNHEY, CDR2 SVGEGT. The CDR3 spans 13 residues. The V and J ends lost 2 bases and 6 bases respectively, with 10 bases between them. The CDR3 bases are TGTGCCAGCAGTTACAGCTGGGAGGATGGCTACACCTTC. Encoded protein: CASSYSWEDGYTF.

V usage is TRBV10-3 and J usage is TRBJ1-3; 9 bases are shared with TRBD1. The germline V gene encodes CDR1 ENHRY and CDR2 SYGVKD. This CDR3 region has 15 residues. The V and J ends lost 3 bases and 4 bases, in that order; junction bases with no gene match: 4. The CDR3 sequence is CAISEQGALGNTIYF. DNA for the CDR3: TGTGCCATCAGTGAACAGGGGGCGTTGGGAAACACCATATATTTT.

The chain combines TRBV19 with TRBJ2-1; the D gene is possibly TRBD2 (5 bases). CDR3 size: 12 residues. Trimming shortened V by 10 bases and J by 11 bases, and 18 bases separated the two germline ends. Germline V gene sequence: CDR1 LNHDA, CDR2 SQIVND (reference sequence). CDR3 in amino acids: CATGAEGRKQFF. The CDR3 DNA reads as TGTGCCACAGGAGCAGAAGGGAGAAAGCAGTTCTTC.